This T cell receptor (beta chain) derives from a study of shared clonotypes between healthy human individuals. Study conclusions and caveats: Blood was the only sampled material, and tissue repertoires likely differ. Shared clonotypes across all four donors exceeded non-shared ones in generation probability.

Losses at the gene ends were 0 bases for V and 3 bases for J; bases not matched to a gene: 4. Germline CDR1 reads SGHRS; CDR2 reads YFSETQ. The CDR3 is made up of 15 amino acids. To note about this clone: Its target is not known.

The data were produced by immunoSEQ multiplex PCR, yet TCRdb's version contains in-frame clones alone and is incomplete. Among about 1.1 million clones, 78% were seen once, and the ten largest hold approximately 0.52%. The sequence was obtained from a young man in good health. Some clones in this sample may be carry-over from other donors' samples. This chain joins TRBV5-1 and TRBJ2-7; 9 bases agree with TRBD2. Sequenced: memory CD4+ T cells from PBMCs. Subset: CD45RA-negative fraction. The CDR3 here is CASSLDSGRFYEQYF. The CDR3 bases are TGCGCCAGCAGCTTGGATAGCGGGAGATTCTACGAGCAGTACTTC.